Described below is a single TCR beta chain sequence and its context. Antigen unknown. This record comes from a study of T cell responses to AZD1222 COVID-19 vaccine. Libraries were prepared by immunoSEQ multiplex PCR; TCRdb keeps only in-frame clonotypes and omits some of them. The sample records about 100,000 clones, about 90% being singletons. Study-level findings and limits: Donors, mostly white British, included more females; clonal diversity was possibly underestimated.

The TCR comes from an adult in good health. The sequencing here drew on peripheral blood, taken on day 0 of MenACWY control vaccination.

In DNA form, the CDR3 reads TGCGCCAGCAGCCCAGGGATAGAGGGGGCTGAAGCTTTCTTT. This sequence encodes CASSPGIEGAEAFF. The rearrangement joins TRBV5-1 to TRBJ1-1; possibly TRBD1 for D (6 bases). The CDR3 totals 14 residues. Trimming shortened V by 4 bases and J by 6 bases, and 16 bases separated the two germline ends. The germline V gene has CDR1 SGHRS and CDR2 YFSETQ.